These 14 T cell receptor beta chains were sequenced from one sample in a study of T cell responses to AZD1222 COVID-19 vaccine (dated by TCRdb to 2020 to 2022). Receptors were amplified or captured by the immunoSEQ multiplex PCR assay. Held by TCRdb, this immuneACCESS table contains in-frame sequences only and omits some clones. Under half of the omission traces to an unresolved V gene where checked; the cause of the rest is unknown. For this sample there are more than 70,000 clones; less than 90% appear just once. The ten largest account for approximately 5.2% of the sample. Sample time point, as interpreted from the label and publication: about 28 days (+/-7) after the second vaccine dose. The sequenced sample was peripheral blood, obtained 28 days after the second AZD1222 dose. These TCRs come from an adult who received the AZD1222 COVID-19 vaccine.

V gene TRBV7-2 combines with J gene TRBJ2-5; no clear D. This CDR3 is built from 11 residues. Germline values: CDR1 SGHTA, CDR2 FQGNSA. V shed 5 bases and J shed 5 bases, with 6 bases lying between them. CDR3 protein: CASSPRETQYF. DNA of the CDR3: TGTGCCAGCAGCCCACGGGAGACCCAGTACTTC.

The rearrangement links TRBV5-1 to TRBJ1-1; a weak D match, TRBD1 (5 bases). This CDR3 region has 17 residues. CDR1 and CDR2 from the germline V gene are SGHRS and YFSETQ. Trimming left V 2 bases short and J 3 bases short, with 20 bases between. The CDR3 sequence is CASSFDPGRRGDTEAFF. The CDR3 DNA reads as TGCGCCAGCAGCTTCGACCCAGGGCGGCGAGGGGACACTGAAGCTTTCTTT.

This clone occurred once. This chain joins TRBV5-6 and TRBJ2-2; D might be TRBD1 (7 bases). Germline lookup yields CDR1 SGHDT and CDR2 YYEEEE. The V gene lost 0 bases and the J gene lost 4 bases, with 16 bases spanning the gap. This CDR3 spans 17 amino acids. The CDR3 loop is CASSLAGYQGGTGELFF. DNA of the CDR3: TGTGCCAGCAGCTTGGCCGGCTACCAGGGGGGCACCGGGGAGCTGTTTTTT.

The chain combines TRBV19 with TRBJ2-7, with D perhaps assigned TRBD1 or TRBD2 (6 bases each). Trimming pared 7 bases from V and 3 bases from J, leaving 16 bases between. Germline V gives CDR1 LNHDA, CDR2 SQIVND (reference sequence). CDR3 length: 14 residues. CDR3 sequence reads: CASKKGGGIYEQYF. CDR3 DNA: TGTGCCAGTAAGAAAGGGGGAGGAATCTACGAGCAGTACTTC.

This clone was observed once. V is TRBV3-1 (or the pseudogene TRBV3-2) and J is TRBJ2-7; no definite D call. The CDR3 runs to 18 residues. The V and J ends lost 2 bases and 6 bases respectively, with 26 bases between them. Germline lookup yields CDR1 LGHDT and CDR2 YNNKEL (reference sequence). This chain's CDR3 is CASSQTPGFGRYSTEQYF. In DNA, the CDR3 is TGTGCCAGCAGCCAAACCCCCGGCTTCGGCAGGTACTCAACCGAGCAGTACTTC.

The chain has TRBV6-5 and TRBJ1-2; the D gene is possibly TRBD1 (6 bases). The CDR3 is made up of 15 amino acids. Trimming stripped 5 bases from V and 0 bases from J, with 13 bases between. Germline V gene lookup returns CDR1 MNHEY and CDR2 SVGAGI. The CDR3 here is CASSLGQQTNYGYTF. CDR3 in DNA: TGTGCCAGCAGTCTCGGACAGCAAACTAACTATGGCTACACCTTC.

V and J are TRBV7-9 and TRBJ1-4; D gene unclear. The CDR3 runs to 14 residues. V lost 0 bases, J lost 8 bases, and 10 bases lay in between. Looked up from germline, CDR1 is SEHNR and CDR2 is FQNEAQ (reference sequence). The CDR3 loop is CASSLAGAVEKLFF. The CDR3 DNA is TGTGCCAGCAGCTTAGCAGGCGCCGTGGAAAAACTGTTTTTT.

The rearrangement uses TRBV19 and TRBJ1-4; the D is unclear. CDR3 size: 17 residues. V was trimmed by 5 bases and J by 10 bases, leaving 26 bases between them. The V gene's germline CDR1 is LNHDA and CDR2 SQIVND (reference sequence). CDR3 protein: CASSVNRGSPARGKLFF. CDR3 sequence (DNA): TGTGCCAGTAGTGTCAACCGCGGGTCACCAGCCCGGGGAAAACTGTTTTTT.

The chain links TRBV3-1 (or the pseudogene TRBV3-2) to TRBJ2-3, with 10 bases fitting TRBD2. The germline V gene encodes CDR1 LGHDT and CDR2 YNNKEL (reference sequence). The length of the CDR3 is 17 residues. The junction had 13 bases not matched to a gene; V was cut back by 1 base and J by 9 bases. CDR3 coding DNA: TGTGCCAGCAGCCAAGGGTGGAAGCGGGGGGGCTCGGAGACGCAGTATTTT. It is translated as CASSQGWKRGGSETQYF.

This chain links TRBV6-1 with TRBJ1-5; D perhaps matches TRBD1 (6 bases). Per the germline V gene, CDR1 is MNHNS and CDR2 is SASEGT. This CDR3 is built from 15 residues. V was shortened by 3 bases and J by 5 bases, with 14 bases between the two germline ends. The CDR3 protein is CASSEGTGLYQPQHF. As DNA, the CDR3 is TGTGCCAGCAGTGAGGGCACAGGGCTCTATCAGCCCCAGCATTTT.

The DNA of the CDR3 is TGCGCCAGCAGCTCATGGACAGGGGAAAACTATGGCTACACCTTC. Protein product: CASSSWTGENYGYTF. The chain carries TRBV5-1 and TRBJ1-2, with 9 nucleotides matching TRBD1. Germline trimming cut 3 bases from V and 2 bases from J; bases unmatched to any gene: 5. Germline V CDR1 and CDR2: SGHRS, YFSETQ. This CDR3 is built from 15 residues.

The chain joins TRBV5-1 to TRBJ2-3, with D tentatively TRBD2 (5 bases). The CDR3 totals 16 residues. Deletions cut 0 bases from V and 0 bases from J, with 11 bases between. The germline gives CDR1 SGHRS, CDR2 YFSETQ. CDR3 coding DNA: TGCGCCAGCAGCTTGGTGGGTGGCGGGAGCACAGATACGCAGTATTTT. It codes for CASSLVGGGSTDTQYF.

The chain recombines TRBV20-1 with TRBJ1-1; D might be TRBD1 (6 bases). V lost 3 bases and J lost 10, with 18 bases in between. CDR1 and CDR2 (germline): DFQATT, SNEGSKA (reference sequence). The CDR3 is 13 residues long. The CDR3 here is CSASAQGWGLAFF. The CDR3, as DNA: TGCAGTGCTAGTGCGCAGGGGTGGGGTCTAGCTTTCTTT.

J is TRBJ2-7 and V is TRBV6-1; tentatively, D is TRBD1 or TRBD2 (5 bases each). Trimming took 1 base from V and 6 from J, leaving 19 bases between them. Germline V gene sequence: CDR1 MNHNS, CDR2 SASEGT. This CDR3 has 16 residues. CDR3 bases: TGTGCCAGCAGTGAAGGAATCTACAGAGGGGTACGCGAGCAGTACTTC. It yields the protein CASSEGIYRGVREQYF.